The TCR beta chain described here comes from a study of graft-versus-host responses after intestinal transplantation. Sequencing was performed with immunoSEQ multiplex PCR; in TCRdb, only in-frame clones are kept and a portion is missing. Seen here are fewer than 20,000 clones, approximately 95% observed once, and the top ten hold about 0.8%. General study findings and limits: Elevated graft-versus-host to host-versus-graft clonal ratios in allografts were recorded for patients with graft-donor T cell macrochimerism. GvH clones surfaced in recipient marrow, some emerging earlier in ileum or blood. Early post-transplant HvG declines were associated with peak circulating GvH clone levels.

In regard to this clone: What it binds is unknown.

There are 15 residues in the CDR3. Germline V lookup: CDR1 SGDLS, CDR2 YYNGEE. V gave up 3 bases and J gave up 0 bases; unmatched junction bases: 6. The V call is TRBV9, the J call TRBJ2-7, with 7 bases fitting TRBD1. The sequenced sample was PBMCs, obtained 23 days after intestinal transplant. This TCR was sampled from a human patient who received an intestinal transplant, so some T cells may come from the graft donor. The CDR3 loop reads CASSAGTAYSYEQYF. For the CDR3, the DNA is TGTGCCAGCAGCGCCGGGACAGCCTACTCCTACGAGCAGTACTTC.